This TCR beta chain was identified in a study of cytomegalovirus exposure and HLA in healthy donors. Amplification used 60 Vbeta primers and 13 Jbeta primers. TCRdb's table, derived via immunoSEQ multiplex PCR, lists solely in-frame clones and lacks some. The data show 95,000 to 150,000 clones, over 70% seen once. Germline assignment: CDR1 LGHNA and CDR2 YSLEER. Trimming removed 0 bases at V and 6 bases at J, with 12 bases between. The CDR3 totals 15 residues. The clonotype comes from a woman aged 40 to 50 in good health and CMV-seronegative. Source material: PBMCs. This sequence joins TRBV4-3 and TRBJ1-5, with D unresolved. CDR3 amino acids: CASSQDRVESQPQHF. The CDR3 nucleotides are TGCGCCAGCAGCCAAGATCGAGTCGAGAGTCAGCCCCAGCATTTT.